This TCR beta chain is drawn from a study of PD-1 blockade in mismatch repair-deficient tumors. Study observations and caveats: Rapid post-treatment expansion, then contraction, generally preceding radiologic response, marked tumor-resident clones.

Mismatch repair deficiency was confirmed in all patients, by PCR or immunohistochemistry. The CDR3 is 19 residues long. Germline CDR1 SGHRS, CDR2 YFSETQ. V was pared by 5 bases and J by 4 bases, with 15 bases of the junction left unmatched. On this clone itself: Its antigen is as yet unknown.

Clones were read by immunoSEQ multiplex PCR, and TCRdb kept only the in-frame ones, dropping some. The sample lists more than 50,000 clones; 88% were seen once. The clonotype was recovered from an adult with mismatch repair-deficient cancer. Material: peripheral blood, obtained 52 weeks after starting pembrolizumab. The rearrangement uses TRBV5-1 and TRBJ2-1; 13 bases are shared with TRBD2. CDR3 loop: CASSHKGLAGPSDYNEQFF. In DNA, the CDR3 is TGCGCCAGCAGTCATAAGGGACTAGCGGGACCAAGCGATTACAATGAGCAGTTCTTC.